This T cell receptor (beta chain) stems from a study of Ad26.COV2.S vaccination and SARS-CoV-2 variants. Study findings and constraints: Quantification of TCR breadth and depth may have yielded underestimates of total T cell responses. Across vaccine and placebo recipients, the breadth of non-spike TCRs was similar.

A note on this clone: What it binds is unknown.

The treatment denotes: about 20 received Ad26.COV2.S at low or high dose, single or two shots; 5 received placebo; per-sample allocation not given. Material that was analyzed had been drawn on day 63 after the first vaccine or placebo injection. TCRdb keeps only in-frame clones here, not all; method: immunoSEQ multiplex PCR. Found here are about 680,000 clones, more than 80% of them singletons; the top ten hold roughly 1.5%. The CDR3 runs to 15 residues. Germline-derived CDR1 and CDR2 are SGHTA and FQGNSA. Trimming removed 7 bases from V and 5 bases from J, with 20 bases in between. The material was peripheral blood, obtained in a trial of Ad26.COV2.S vaccine versus placebo. The gene calls are TRBV7-2 and TRBJ1-2; D not resolved. The source is a person between 18 and 60 years old who received the Ad26.COV2.S COVID-19 vaccine or a placebo. Here the CDR3 reads CASTPPGGPRYGYTF. In DNA, the CDR3 is TGTGCCAGCACCCCCCCGGGAGGTCCCCGATATGGCTACACCTTC.